Sequencing of this T cell receptor beta chain was carried out in a study of PD-1 blockade in classical Hodgkin lymphoma. Study-wide results and limits: Those starting nivolumab under 1 year post-ASCT were excluded. A significant rise in TCR diversity was seen by C4D1 for CD4+ cells but not for CD8+ cells. Patients who responded completely had about the same baseline diversity as newly diagnosed patients. Whatever underlies the repertoire differences (possibly disease activity or prior therapy) remains undefined.

Repertoires were generated with immunoSEQ multiplex PCR, while TCRdb's copy carries only in-frame clones and drops some. The profile shows about 58,000 clones, around 93% of them singletons. Relapse after autologous stem cell transplantation occurred in every patient, and brentuximab vedotin exposure varied. In the case of this clone: Its antigen is not known.

This receptor was identified in a human donor with classical Hodgkin lymphoma. The specimen was peripheral blood mononuclear cells (PBMCs), collected before the second cycle of nivolumab.

The CDR3 protein is CASSYVFGIGQNEQYF. DNA of the CDR3: TGTGCCAGCAGTTACGTGTTCGGGATCGGGCAGAACGAGCAGTACTTC. The chain carries TRBV6-5 and TRBJ2-7, with D possibly TRBD2 on 5 matching bases. The CDR3 covers 16 residues. V was pared by 2 bases and J by 5 bases, with 19 bases between. The V gene's germline CDR1 is MNHEY and CDR2 SVGAGI.